These 21 T cell receptor beta chains came from one sample sequenced in a study of blood T cell repertoires in COVID-19. Profiled with immunoSEQ multiplex PCR; TCRdb holds only in-frame clones, not every one. The sample yields 300,000 to 500,000 clones, 88% seen once. Sequencing used PBMCs or T cells enriched from blood (not recorded which). Receptors were obtained from a woman under 40 with acute COVID-19.

The rearrangement joins TRBV2 to TRBJ2-3; no reliable D call. Germline V lookup: CDR1 SNHLY, CDR2 FYNNEI. The CDR3 extends over 14 amino acids. V lost 2 bases and J 2 bases, leaving 8 bases between the germline ends. CDR3: CASSEHSYTDTQYF. DNA for the CDR3: TGTGCCAGCAGTGAACACTCCTACACAGATACGCAGTATTTT. Using reference TRBV2 and TRBJ2-3 for the parts outside the CDR3, the full variable domain is EPEVTQTPSHQVTQMGQEVILRCVPISNHLYFYWYRQILGQKVEFLVSFYNNEISEKSEIFDDQFSVERPDGSNFTLKIRSTKLEDSAMYFCASSEHSYTDTQYFGPGTRLTVL.

The V and J genes are TRBV25-1 and TRBJ2-2; 10 nucleotides match TRBD1. In germline, CDR1 is MGHDK, CDR2 SYGVNS. Germline trimming cut 2 bases from V and 4 bases from J; bases unmatched to any gene: 4. The CDR3 extends over 16 amino acids. The CDR3 coding sequence is TGTGCCAGCAGTGAAGGGACAGGGGTAGGCACCGGGGAGCTGTTTTTT. Residues: CASSEGTGVGTGELFF.

The rearrangement links TRBV21-1 to TRBJ1-1. TRBV21-1 is a known pseudogene. The CDR3 consists of 14 residues. CDR3 loop: CASRRDPLNTEAFF. In DNA form, the CDR3 reads TGTGCCAGCAGGCGGGACCCTTTGAACACTGAAGCTTTCTTT.

In its sample, this clone was seen a few times. The V call is TRBV7-8, the J call TRBJ1-3; TRBD1 matches 8 bases. The CDR3 has 21 residues. Trimming at V came to 0 bases and at J to 0 bases, leaving 16 bases not matched to a gene. The germline V gene encodes CDR1 SGHVS and CDR2 FQNEAQ. The DNA of the CDR3 is TGTGCCAGCAGCTTAGCGCCCGGGACAGGACACCTCGAAAGCTCTGGAAACACCATATATTTT. Translated, it gives CASSLAPGTGHLESSGNTIYF.

The chain joins TRBV3-1 (or the pseudogene TRBV3-2) to TRBJ1-4; the match to TRBD1 covers 8 bases. The CDR3 contains 15 residues. V shed 3 bases and J 4 bases; nucleotides not matched to a gene: 4. Germline lookup yields CDR1 LGHDT and CDR2 YNNKEL (reference sequence). CDR3: CASSHGTGINEKLFF. DNA of the CDR3: TGTGCCAGCAGCCATGGGACAGGTATTAATGAAAAACTGTTTTTT.

The rearrangement uses TRBV6-2 or TRBV6-3 and TRBJ1-1; TRBD1 matches at 7 bases. The germline gives CDR1 MNHEY, CDR2 SVGEGT. V was clipped by 3 bases and J by 4 bases; unmatched bases: 5. The CDR3 runs 14 residues. CDR3 DNA sequence: TGTGCCAGCAGTTATCGACAGGGAGGCACTGAAGCTTTCTTT. It translates to CASSYRQGGTEAFF.

CDR3 coding DNA: TGTGCCAGCAGCGTACAACAGTACTATAATTCACCCCTCCACTTT. Protein product: CASSVQQYYNSPLHF. The chain carries TRBV9 and TRBJ1-6; no clear D gene. The CDR3 length is 15 residues. Germline V gene lookup returns CDR1 SGDLS and CDR2 YYNGEE. Trimming took 1 base from V and 3 from J, leaving 8 bases between them. Together with reference TRBV9 and TRBJ1-6, the CDR3 gives the full variable domain: DSGVTQTPKHLITATGQRVTLRCSPRSGDLSVYWYQQSLDQGLQFLIQYYNGEERAKGNILERFSAQQFPDLHSELNLSSLELGDSALYFCASSVQQYYNSPLHFGNGTRLTVT.

V usage is TRBV20-1 and J usage is TRBJ2-7; 8 bases line up with TRBD1. This CDR3 contains 12 residues. V lost 3 bases, J lost 7 bases, and 5 bases stayed unmatched. Germline V gene data show CDR1 as DFQATT and CDR2 as SNEGSKA (reference sequence). CDR3 nucleotide sequence: TGCAGTGCTAGTGGGGACAGGCTGGAGCAGTACTTC. Amino acids: CSASGDRLEQYF.

The chain joins TRBV30 to TRBJ2-7; possibly TRBD1 for D (6 bases). The CDR3 spans 13 residues. Germline loops: CDR1 GTSNPN, CDR2 SVGIG (reference sequence). Trimming removed 2 bases at V and 0 bases at J, with 8 bases between. CDR3 DNA sequence: TGTGCCTGGAGTTGGACAGACTCCTACGAGCAGTACTTC. Translated: CAWSWTDSYEQYF.

The chain carries TRBV11-1 and TRBJ2-2; tentative D call: TRBD1 (6 bases). Germline V gene lookup returns CDR1 SGHAT and CDR2 FQDESV (reference sequence). This CDR3 has 15 residues. V lost 5 bases and J 6 bases, leaving 16 bases between the germline ends. For the CDR3, the DNA is TGTGCCAGCAGCCCGCGATCAACAGGGTCCGGGGAGCTGTTTTTT. This translates into CASSPRSTGSGELFF.

This clone appeared a single time. The V gene is TRBV5-1, the J gene TRBJ2-5, with D maybe TRBD1 (6 bases). Germline V lookup: CDR1 SGHRS, CDR2 YFSETQ. The CDR3 extends over 16 amino acids. V was clipped by 0 bases and J by 4 bases, with 16 bases between them. CDR3 sequence reads: CASSLEGQGKGETQYF. The CDR3 coding sequence is TGCGCCAGCAGCTTGGAGGGGCAGGGGAAAGGAGAGACCCAGTACTTC.

The chain joins TRBV3-1 (or the pseudogene TRBV3-2) to TRBJ1-1; 7 nucleotides agree with TRBD1. The junction had 6 bases not matched to a gene; V was cut back by 1 base and J by 1 base. The CDR3 is 16 amino acids. Germline values: CDR1 LGHDT, CDR2 YNNKEL (reference sequence). The CDR3: CASSQAGGGGNTEAFF. The CDR3 DNA follows: TGTGCCAGCAGCCAAGCAGGGGGTGGGGGGAACACTGAAGCTTTCTTT.

The rearrangement uses TRBV5-4 and TRBJ1-1; D might be TRBD1 (6 bases). Per the germline V gene, CDR1 is SGHNT and CDR2 is YYREEE (reference sequence). This CDR3 region has 12 residues. Trimming left V 2 bases short and J 4 bases short, with 6 bases between. The CDR3 coding sequence is TGTGCCAGCAGCTTCAGGGGCACTGAAGCTTTCTTT. This sequence encodes CASSFRGTEAFF.

The J gene is TRBJ1-1, the V gene TRBV29-1; TRBD1 aligns across 7 bases. The ends lost 7 bases at V and 12 bases at J; junction bases unmatched: 8. Germline CDR1 SQVTM, CDR2 ANQGSEA. This CDR3 has 10 amino acids. CDR3 residues: CSGTQGLTFF. The CDR3, as DNA: TGCAGCGGTACACAGGGGTTGACTTTCTTT. Together with reference TRBV29-1 and TRBJ1-1, the CDR3 gives the full variable domain: SAVISQKPSRDICQRGTSLTIQCQVDSQVTMMFWYRQQPGQSLTLIATANQGSEATYESGFVIDKFPISRPNLTFSTLTVSNMSPEDSSIYLCSGTQGLTFFGQGTRLTVV.

This clone was seen only once. The V call is TRBV9, the J call TRBJ1-6; D call uncertain. The CDR3 covers 17 residues. Trimming removed 0 bases from V and 0 bases from J, with 10 bases in between. Germline V gene data show CDR1 as SGDLS and CDR2 as YYNGEE. CDR3 coding DNA: TGTGCCAGCAGCGTAGGGGCCACGAACTCCTATAATTCACCCCTCCACTTT. It specifies CASSVGATNSYNSPLHF.

The CDR3 DNA follows: TGCGCCAGCAGCCAACGGGCCCTAAGCGGTTCACCCCTCCACTTT. Translation: CASSQRALSGSPLHF. The chain combines TRBV4-3 with TRBJ1-6; D not certain. CDR3 length: 15 amino acids. Deletions cut 2 bases from V and 9 bases from J, with 14 bases between. Looked up from germline, CDR1 is LGHNA and CDR2 is YSLEER.

The CDR3 spells CASSFTGASYNSPLHF. The CDR3 DNA follows: TGTGCCAGCAGTTTTACAGGGGCGTCCTATAATTCACCCCTCCACTTT. This chain connects TRBV6-5 to TRBJ1-6; 7 bases agree with TRBD1. Germline V gene lookup returns CDR1 MNHEY and CDR2 SVGAGI. The J segment lost 1 base and the V segment lost 4 bases, leaving 4 bases of the junction unmatched. The CDR3 is made up of 16 amino acids.

This clone was detected a few times. The chain has TRBV7-9 and TRBJ1-2; 12 bases fit TRBD1. Germline trimming cut 5 bases from V and 3 bases from J; bases unmatched to any gene: 7. Germline assignment: CDR1 SEHNR and CDR2 FQNEAQ (reference sequence). The CDR3 covers 16 residues. The CDR3 nucleotides are TGTGCCAGCAGCACAACCGGGACAGGGGGCGACTATGGCTACACCTTC. Translation: CASSTTGTGGDYGYTF.

The CDR3 DNA is TGTGCCAGCAGTAAGGGGTTTACGGCACCCCTCCACTTT. Protein sequence: CASSKGFTAPLHF. The chain recombines TRBV27 with TRBJ1-6; possible D gene TRBD1, 5 bases. Deletions cut 5 bases from V and 11 bases from J, with 13 bases between. Germline V gene data show CDR1 as MNHEY and CDR2 as SMNVEV (reference sequence). The CDR3 spans 13 residues.

The chain couples TRBV30 to TRBJ2-7; a weak D match, TRBD1 (5 bases). Trimming stripped 0 bases from V and 3 bases from J, with 12 bases between. This CDR3 comprises 14 residues. CDR1 is GTSNPN and CDR2 is SVGIG in the germline V gene (reference sequence). This CDR3 is CAWSVQEHFYEQYF. CDR3 in DNA: TGTGCCTGGAGTGTACAGGAACACTTCTACGAGCAGTACTTC. Variable domain in full (rest from reference TRBV30 and TRBJ2-7): SQTIHQWPATLVQPVGSPLSLECTVEGTSNPNLYWYRQAAGRGLQLLFYSVGIGQISSEVPQNLSASRPQDRQFILSSKKLLLSDSGFYLCAWSVQEHFYEQYFGPGTRLTVT.

This clone was detected only once. The V and J genes are TRBV5-1 and TRBJ2-7; TRBD1 might be the D (5 bases). V was shortened by 4 bases and J by 3 bases, with 11 bases between the two germline ends. Germline V gene data show CDR1 as SGHRS and CDR2 as YFSETQ. The CDR3 consists of 13 residues. CDR3 residues: CASSAAGYYEQYF. The CDR3 DNA follows: TGCGCCAGCAGCGCCGCAGGGTACTACGAGCAGTACTTC. Variable domain in full (rest from reference TRBV5-1 and TRBJ2-7): KAGVTQTPRYLIKTRGQQVTLSCSPISGHRSVSWYQQTPGQGLQFLFEYFSETQRNKGNFPGRFSGRQFSNSRSEMNVSTLELGDSALYLCASSAAGYYEQYFGPGTRLTVT.